This entry lists 28 T cell receptor beta chains sequenced from one sample in a study of blood T cell repertoires in COVID-19. The repertoire was sequenced with immunoSEQ multiplex PCR; TCRdb's copy has only in-frame clones and lacks some. The data show roughly 330,000 clones, with about 89% seen just once and roughly 5.2% held by the top ten. Sequencing was carried out using PBMCs or T cells enriched from blood (not recorded which). The receptor set was obtained from a woman in her twenties or thirties who had recovered from COVID-19.

This CDR3 is CAISEILSNQPQHF. The CDR3 DNA reads as TGTGCCATCAGTGAAATTCTTAGCAATCAGCCCCAGCATTTT. The V and J genes are TRBV10-3 and TRBJ1-5; unclear D gene. Germline CDR1 and CDR2: ENHRY and SYGVKD. V was pared by 3 bases and J by 0 bases, with 6 bases between. This CDR3 spans 14 amino acids.

This clone was observed a few times. The DNA of the CDR3 is TGTGCCATCAGTGGGGGACTGGGAGCAGATACGCAGTATTTT. Amino acids: CAISGGLGADTQYF. The chain combines TRBV10-3 with TRBJ2-3; TRBD2 is a possible D gene (6 bases). The CDR3 length is 14 residues. Trimming stripped 4 bases from V and 4 bases from J, with 12 bases between. The germline V gene encodes CDR1 ENHRY and CDR2 SYGVKD.

The rearrangement uses TRBV30 and TRBJ1-2; D is uncertain. Trimming took off 1 base at V and 0 bases at J, with 12 bases between the two ends. Germline-derived CDR1 and CDR2 are GTSNPN and SVGIG (reference sequence). The CDR3 length is 15 residues. The CDR3 DNA reads TGTGCCTGGAGTGACTTCTCCCCATCTAACTATGGCTACACCTTC. Translated: CAWSDFSPSNYGYTF.

The chain is built from TRBV14 and TRBJ1-4; no definite D call. The CDR3 extends over 16 amino acids. Germline loops: CDR1 SGHDN, CDR2 FVKESK. V lost 0 bases and J 10 bases, leaving 18 bases between the germline ends. The CDR3 bases are TGTGCCAGCAGCCAAGAAGCCCCGGGAGCCGATGGAAAACTGTTTTTT. This sequence encodes CASSQEAPGADGKLFF.

V usage is TRBV18 and J usage is TRBJ2-5, with a tentative D call TRBD2 (7 bases). The germline V gene encodes CDR1 KGHSH and CDR2 LQKENI. The CDR3 length is 15 residues. Trimming took off 1 base at V and 0 bases at J, with 9 bases between the two ends. The CDR3 loop reads CASSPLGGHQETQYF. CDR3 DNA: TGTGCCAGCTCACCACTGGGGGGGCACCAAGAGACCCAGTACTTC. Combining the CDR3 with reference TRBV18 and TRBJ2-5 gives the whole variable domain NAGVMQNPRHLVRRRGQEARLRCSPMKGHSHVYWYRQLPEEGLKFMVYLQKENIIDESGMPKERFSAEFPKEGPSILRIQQVVRGDSAAYFCASSPLGGHQETQYFGPGTRLLVL.

The rearrangement joins TRBV15 to TRBJ1-1; 7 bases are a match to TRBD1. Germline values: CDR1 LNHNV, CDR2 YYDKDF (reference sequence). The ends lost 2 bases at V and 2 bases at J; junction bases unmatched: 5. CDR3 length equals 15 residues. CDR3 coding DNA: TGTGCCACCAGCAGACCCCGGGACAGAAACACTGAAGCTTTCTTT. Protein sequence: CATSRPRDRNTEAFF.

J is TRBJ1-6 and V is TRBV2; D remains unclear. CDR3 length: 14 residues. The germline V gene has CDR1 SNHLY and CDR2 FYNNEI. V was trimmed by 3 bases and J by 5 bases, leaving 8 bases between them. CDR3 sequence: CASSDNGDNSPLHF. The CDR3 nucleotides are TGTGCCAGCAGTGATAACGGGGATAATTCACCCCTCCACTTT.

The rearrangement joins TRBV7-2 to TRBJ1-4; 7 bases line up with TRBD1. V trimming: 5 bases; J trimming: 4 bases; junction bases outside the gene matches: 4. Germline V gene lookup returns CDR1 SGHTA and CDR2 FQGNSA. There are 14 residues in the CDR3. The CDR3 nucleotides are TGTGCCAGCAGCGTACAGGGGAATAATGAAAAACTGTTTTTT. Residues: CASSVQGNNEKLFF. The full variable domain, rest sourced from reference TRBV7-2 and TRBJ1-4, is GAGVSQSPSNKVTEKGKDVELRCDPISGHTALYWYRQSLGQGLEFLIYFQGNSAPDKSGLPSDRFSAERTGGSVSTLTIQRTQQEDSAVYLCASSVQGNNEKLFFGSGTQLSVL.

The rearrangement joins TRBV6-5 to TRBJ1-2; 8 bases are shared with TRBD1. This CDR3 is built from 14 residues. After removal of 7 bases from V and 2 bases from J, the junction contained 6 bases not matched to a gene. The V gene's germline CDR1 is MNHEY and CDR2 SVGAGI. The CDR3 loop reads CASKPGQANYGYTF. The CDR3 DNA reads as TGTGCCAGCAAACCGGGACAGGCCAACTATGGCTACACCTTC.

This clone was recorded a few times. This sequence joins TRBV4-1 and TRBJ2-5; a weak D match, TRBD2 (7 bases). This CDR3 has 15 amino acids. CDR1 MGHRA and CDR2 YSYEKL come from the germline V gene. V shed 0 bases and J shed 5 bases, with 13 bases lying between them. For the CDR3, the DNA is TGCGCCAGCAGCCAAGACCAGGGGAGGGTTGAGACCCAGTACTTC. This sequence encodes CASSQDQGRVETQYF.

This sequence joins TRBV19 and TRBJ2-7; TRBD1 aligns across 10 bases. Germline V gives CDR1 LNHDA, CDR2 SQIVND (reference sequence). The CDR3 has 14 amino acids. Unmatched junction bases numbered 5, after V lost 3 bases and J lost 6 bases. CDR3 residues: CASSIGTGASEQYF. CDR3 sequence (DNA): TGTGCCAGTAGTATTGGGACAGGGGCATCCGAGCAGTACTTC.

J is TRBJ1-1 and V is TRBV10-3; D not certain. Trimming shortened V by 10 bases and J by 1 base, and 16 bases separated the two germline ends. The V gene's germline CDR1 is ENHRY and CDR2 SYGVKD. This CDR3 is 14 amino acids long. CDR3 in amino acids: CASTRGEPNTEAFF. CDR3 bases: TGTGCCAGCACCCGGGGAGAACCGAACACTGAAGCTTTCTTT.

This sequence joins TRBV5-1 and TRBJ2-7; possibly TRBD2 for D (6 bases). V gave up 4 bases and J gave up 6 bases, with 20 bases separating them. Looked up from germline, CDR1 is SGHRS and CDR2 is YFSETQ. This CDR3 has 15 amino acids. The CDR3: CASSLGRDRPAEQYF. CDR3 sequence (DNA): TGCGCCAGCAGCCTGGGGCGGGACCGACCCGCCGAGCAGTACTTC.

This rearrangement joins TRBV4-3 to TRBJ1-6; D gene ambiguous. Between the trimmed V and J ends, which lost 4 bases and 5 bases, there was a span of 12 bases. The CDR3 has 15 amino acids. From germline, CDR1 is LGHNA and CDR2 YSLEER. The CDR3 nucleotides are TGCGCCAGCAGCCGAGGTACCGTCGATAATTCACCCCTCCACTTT. It codes for CASSRGTVDNSPLHF.

The rearrangement uses TRBV28 and TRBJ1-3; TRBD1 matches at 7 bases. Germline-derived CDR1 and CDR2 are MDHEN and SYDVKM. The CDR3 length is 13 residues. J gave up 2 bases and V 9 bases, and 4 bases lay outside the gene matches. The CDR3 reads CASIDRAGNTIYF. The CDR3 nucleotides read TGTGCCAGTATCGACAGGGCTGGAAACACCATATATTTT.

Worth noting for this clone: At the DNA level, this CDR3 is encoded by other sequences in the same sample as well. The rearrangement links TRBV5-1 to TRBJ1-4; TRBD1 agrees at 7 bases. After removal of 4 bases from V and 4 bases from J, the junction contained 4 bases not matched to a gene. The germline V gene has CDR1 SGHRS and CDR2 YFSETQ. The CDR3 consists of 14 residues. This chain's CDR3 is CASSLGQRNEKLFF. For the CDR3, the DNA is TGCGCCAGCAGCCTGGGACAGCGTAATGAAAAACTGTTTTTT.

This rearrangement joins TRBV27 to TRBJ2-2; a possible D gene is TRBD1 (6 bases). Germline CDR1 reads MNHEY; CDR2 reads SMNVEV (reference sequence). The CDR3 runs to 15 residues. The ends were cut back, 6 bases at V and 6 bases at J, with 17 bases in the middle. The CDR3 spells CASRAGDRDAGELFF. CDR3 bases: TGTGCCAGCAGGGCAGGGGATAGGGACGCCGGGGAGCTGTTTTTT.

The V gene is TRBV4-3, the J gene TRBJ1-1, with D unresolved. CDR1 is LGHNA, CDR2 YSLEER, per germline. Trimming shortened V by 0 bases and J by 4 bases, and 15 bases separated the two germline ends. This CDR3 spans 16 amino acids. The CDR3 protein is CASSQDRRAEVTEAFF. The CDR3 DNA follows: TGCGCCAGCAGCCAAGATAGGAGGGCTGAGGTCACTGAAGCTTTCTTT.

The gene calls are TRBV27 and TRBJ2-7, with 7 bases fitting TRBD1. CDR1 and CDR2 (germline): MNHEY, SMNVEV (reference sequence). The CDR3 is 16 amino acids. Trimming at V came to 5 bases and at J to 3 bases, leaving 13 bases not matched to a gene. CDR3 region: CASSPDAGQADYEQYF. CDR3 coding DNA: TGTGCCAGCAGTCCGGACGCAGGACAGGCTGACTACGAGCAGTACTTC.

The chain joins TRBV30 to TRBJ1-6; D may be TRBD1 (6 bases). This CDR3 contains 12 residues. CDR1 and CDR2 from the germline V gene are GTSNPN and SVGIG (reference sequence). The V end was cut by 4 bases, the J end by 10 bases, with 11 bases between. The CDR3 DNA reads TGTGCCTGGAAACAGGGAAGCTCACCCCTCCACTTT. Amino acids: CAWKQGSSPLHF.

V gene TRBV28 combines with J gene TRBJ2-7, with 8 bases that match TRBD2. This CDR3 has 15 residues. Germline V CDR1 and CDR2: MDHEN, SYDVKM. V lost 5 bases to trimming and J lost 0 bases; unmatched junction nucleotides: 6. CDR3 protein: CASSPGTRSSYEQYF. The CDR3 DNA reads TGTGCCAGCAGTCCCGGGACTAGGAGCTCCTACGAGCAGTACTTC.

The chain couples TRBV29-1 to TRBJ1-2; a possible D gene is TRBD1 (6 bases). The CDR3 contains 14 residues. Germline V lookup: CDR1 SQVTM, CDR2 ANQGSEA. Deletions cut 0 bases from V and 4 bases from J, with 12 bases between. The CDR3 here is CSVEDHRDPYGYTF. The CDR3 DNA sequence: TGCAGCGTTGAAGACCACAGGGACCCCTATGGCTACACCTTC.

This clone was picked up a small number of times. This sequence joins TRBV19 and TRBJ1-2, with D perhaps matching TRBD1 (6 bases). This CDR3 has 13 residues. Germline V gives CDR1 LNHDA, CDR2 SQIVND (reference sequence). V lost 9 bases, J lost 2 bases, and 13 bases lay in between. For the CDR3, the DNA is TGTGCCAGCCAAAGAGGACAGAACTATGGCTACACCTTC. Its protein product is CASQRGQNYGYTF.

V and J are TRBV4-2 and TRBJ2-7, with 7 bases aligning to TRBD2. CDR1 LGHNA and CDR2 YNFKEQ come from the germline V gene. The CDR3 extends over 16 amino acids. Trimming took 1 base from V and 0 from J; bases not matched to a gene: 6. CDR3 in amino acids: CASSQASGGGSYEQYF. The CDR3 DNA reads as TGTGCCAGCAGCCAAGCCTCTGGCGGGGGCTCCTACGAGCAGTACTTC.

The chain combines TRBV12-3 or TRBV12-4 with TRBJ1-5, with TRBD1 identical over 7 bases. The CDR3 covers 13 residues. With 2 bases clipped from V and 8 bases from J, the junction kept 3 bases outside the gene matches. CDR3 DNA: TGTGCCAGCAGTTTAAACAGGGGAGAGCCCCAGCATTTT. As protein: CASSLNRGEPQHF.

The CDR3 protein is CASSLVAGTNGELFF. CDR3 sequence (DNA): TGTGCCAGCAGCTTAGTAGCGGGGACCAACGGGGAGCTGTTTTTT. This sequence joins TRBV7-3 and TRBJ2-2, with TRBD2 matching over 8 bases. V was pared by 2 bases and J by 7 bases, with 6 bases of the junction left unmatched. This CDR3 comprises 15 residues. Looked up from germline, CDR1 is SGHTA and CDR2 is FQGTGA.

The rearrangement joins TRBV9 to TRBJ2-1; TRBD2 matches at 9 bases. The CDR3 sequence is 15 residues long. The germline V gene encodes CDR1 SGDLS and CDR2 YYNGEE. V shed 0 bases, J shed 4 bases, and the junction held 2 bases outside the gene matches. CDR3 DNA: TGTGCCAGCAGCGTAGCGAGCGGGGGGTACAATGAGCAGTTCTTC. Protein: CASSVASGGYNEQFF.

The chain recombines TRBV4-1 with TRBJ2-7; 8 bases agree with TRBD1. Germline V gene sequence: CDR1 MGHRA, CDR2 YSYEKL. The CDR3 is 15 residues long. After removal of 3 bases from V and 4 bases from J, the junction contained 8 bases not matched to a gene. CDR3 in amino acids: CASSHVGQGAYEQYF. The CDR3 bases are TGCGCCAGCAGCCACGTGGGTCAGGGGGCTTACGAGCAGTACTTC.